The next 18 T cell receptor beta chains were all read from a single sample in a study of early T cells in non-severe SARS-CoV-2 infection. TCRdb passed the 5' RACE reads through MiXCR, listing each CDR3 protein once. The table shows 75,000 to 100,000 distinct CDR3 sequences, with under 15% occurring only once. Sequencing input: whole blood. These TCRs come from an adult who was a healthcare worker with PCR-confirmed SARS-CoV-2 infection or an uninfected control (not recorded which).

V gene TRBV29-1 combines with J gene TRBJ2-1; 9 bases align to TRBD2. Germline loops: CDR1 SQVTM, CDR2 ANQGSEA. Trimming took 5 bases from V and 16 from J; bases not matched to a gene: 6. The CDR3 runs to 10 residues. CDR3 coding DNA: TGCAGCGTTCTTAGCGGGGGCGCATTCTTC. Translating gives CSVLSGGAFF.

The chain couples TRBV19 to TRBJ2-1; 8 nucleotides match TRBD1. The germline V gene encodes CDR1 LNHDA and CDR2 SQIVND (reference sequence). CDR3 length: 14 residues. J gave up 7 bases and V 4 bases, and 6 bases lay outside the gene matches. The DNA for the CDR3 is TGTGCCAGTAGTACCTACAGGGGGAGAAATGAGCAGTTCTTC. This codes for CASSTYRGRNEQFF.

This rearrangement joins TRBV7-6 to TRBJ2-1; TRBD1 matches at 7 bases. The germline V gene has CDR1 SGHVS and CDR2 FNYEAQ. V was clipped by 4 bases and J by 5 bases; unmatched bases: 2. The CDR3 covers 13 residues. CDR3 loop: CASSSTGHNEQFF. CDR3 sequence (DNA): TGTGCCAGCAGCTCGACAGGGCACAATGAGCAGTTCTTC. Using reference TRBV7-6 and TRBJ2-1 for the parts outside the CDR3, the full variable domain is GAGVSQSPRYKVTKRGQDVALRCDPISGHVSLYWYRQALGQGPEFLTYFNYEAQQDKSGLPNDRFSAERPEGSISTLTIQRTEQRDSAMYRCASSSTGHNEQFFGPGTRLTVL.

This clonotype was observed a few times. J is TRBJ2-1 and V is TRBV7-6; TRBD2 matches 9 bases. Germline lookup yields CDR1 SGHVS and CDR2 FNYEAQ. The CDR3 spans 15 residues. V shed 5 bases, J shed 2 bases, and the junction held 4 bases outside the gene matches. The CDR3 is CASSPAGGPYNEQFF. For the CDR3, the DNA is TGTGCCAGCAGCCCGGCGGGAGGGCCCTACAATGAGCAGTTCTTC. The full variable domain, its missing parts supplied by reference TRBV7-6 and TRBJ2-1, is GAGVSQSPRYKVTKRGQDVALRCDPISGHVSLYWYRQALGQGPEFLTYFNYEAQQDKSGLPNDRFSAERPEGSISTLTIQRTEQRDSAMYRCASSPAGGPYNEQFFGPGTRLTVL.

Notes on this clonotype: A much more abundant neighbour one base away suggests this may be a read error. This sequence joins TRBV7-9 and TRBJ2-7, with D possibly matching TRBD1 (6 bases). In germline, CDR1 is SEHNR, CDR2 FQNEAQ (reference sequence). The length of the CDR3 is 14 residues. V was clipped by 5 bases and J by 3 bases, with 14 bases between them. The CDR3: CASSATGQGYEQYF. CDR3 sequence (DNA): TGTGCCAGCAGCGCGACGGGACAAGGCTACGAGCAGTACTTC.

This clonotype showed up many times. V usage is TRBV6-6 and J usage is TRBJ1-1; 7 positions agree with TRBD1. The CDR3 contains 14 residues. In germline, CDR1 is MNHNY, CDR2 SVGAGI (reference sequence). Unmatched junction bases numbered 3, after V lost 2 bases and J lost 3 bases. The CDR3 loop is CASSYEGADTEAFF. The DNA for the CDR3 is TGTGCCAGCAGTTACGAGGGGGCCGACACTGAAGCTTTCTTT.

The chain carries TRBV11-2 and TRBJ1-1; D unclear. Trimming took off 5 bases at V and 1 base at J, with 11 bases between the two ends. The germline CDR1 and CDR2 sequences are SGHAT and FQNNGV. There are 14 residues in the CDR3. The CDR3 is CASSRVTTNTEAFF. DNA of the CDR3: TGTGCCAGCAGCCGAGTGACGACGAACACTGAAGCTTTCTTT.

CDR3 coding DNA: TGTGCCAGCAGCTTAACCGGGACTAGCGGGGACGAGCAGTACTTC. Translating it yields CASSLTGTSGDEQYF. The chain uses TRBV11-2 and TRBJ2-7; 13 bases are shared with TRBD2. Germline CDR1 is SGHAT and CDR2 is FQNNGV. The trim removed 2 bases at V and 5 bases at J, leaving 3 bases unmatched. The CDR3 is 15 residues long.

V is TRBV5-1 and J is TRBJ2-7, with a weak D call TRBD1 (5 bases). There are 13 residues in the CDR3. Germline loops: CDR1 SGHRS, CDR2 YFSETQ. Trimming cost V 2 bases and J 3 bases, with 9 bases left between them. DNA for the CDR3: TGCGCCAGCAGCTTTCTCACAGGCTACGAGCAGTACTTC. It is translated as CASSFLTGYEQYF. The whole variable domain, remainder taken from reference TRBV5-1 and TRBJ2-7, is KAGVTQTPRYLIKTRGQQVTLSCSPISGHRSVSWYQQTPGQGLQFLFEYFSETQRNKGNFPGRFSGRQFSNSRSEMNVSTLELGDSALYLCASSFLTGYEQYFGPGTRLTVT.

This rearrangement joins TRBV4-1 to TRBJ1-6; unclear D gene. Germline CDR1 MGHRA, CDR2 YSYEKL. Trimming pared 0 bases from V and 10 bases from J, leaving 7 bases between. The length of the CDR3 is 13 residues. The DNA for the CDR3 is TGCGCCAGCAGCCAAGAGTCCGTATCACCCCTCCACTTT. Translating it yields CASSQESVSPLHF.

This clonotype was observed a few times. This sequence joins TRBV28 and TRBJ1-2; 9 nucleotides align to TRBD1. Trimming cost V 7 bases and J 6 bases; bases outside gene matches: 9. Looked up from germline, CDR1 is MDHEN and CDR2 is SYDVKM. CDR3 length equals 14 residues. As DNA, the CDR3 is TGTGCCAGCAACTCGAAAGGGACAGGGCATGGCTACACCTTC. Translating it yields CASNSKGTGHGYTF.

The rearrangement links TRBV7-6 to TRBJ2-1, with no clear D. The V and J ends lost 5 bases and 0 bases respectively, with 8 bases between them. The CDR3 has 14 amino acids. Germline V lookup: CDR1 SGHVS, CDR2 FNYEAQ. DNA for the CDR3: TGTGCCAGCAGCACGGCTAGCTCCTACAATGAGCAGTTCTTC. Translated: CASSTASSYNEQFF.

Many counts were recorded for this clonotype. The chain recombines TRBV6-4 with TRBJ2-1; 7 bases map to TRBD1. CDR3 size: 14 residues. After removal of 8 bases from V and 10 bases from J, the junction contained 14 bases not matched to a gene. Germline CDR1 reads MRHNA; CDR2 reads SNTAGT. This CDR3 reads CASSPLGDRDEQFF. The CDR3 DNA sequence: TGTGCCAGCTCTCCCCTAGGAGACAGGGACGAGCAGTTCTTC.

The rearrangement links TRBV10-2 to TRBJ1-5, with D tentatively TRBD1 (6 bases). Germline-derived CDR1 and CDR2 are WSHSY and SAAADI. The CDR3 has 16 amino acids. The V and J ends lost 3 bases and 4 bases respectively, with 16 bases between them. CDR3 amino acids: CASSEMGGARNQPQHF. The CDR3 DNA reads TGCGCCAGCAGTGAAATGGGGGGGGCGCGAAATCAGCCCCAGCATTTT.

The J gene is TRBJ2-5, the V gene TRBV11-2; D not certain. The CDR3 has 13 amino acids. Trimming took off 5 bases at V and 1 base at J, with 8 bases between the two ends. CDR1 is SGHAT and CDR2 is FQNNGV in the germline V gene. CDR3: CASSLSIQETQYF. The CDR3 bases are TGTGCCAGCAGCCTGAGTATCCAAGAGACCCAGTACTTC.

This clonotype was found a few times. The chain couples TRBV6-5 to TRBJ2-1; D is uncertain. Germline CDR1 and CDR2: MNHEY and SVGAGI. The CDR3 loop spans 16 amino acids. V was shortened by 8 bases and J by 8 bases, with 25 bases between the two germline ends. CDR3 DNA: TGTGCCAGCCTTCCCGTAGGCCGAAAACCCGGCGATGAGCAGTTCTTC. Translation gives CASLPVGRKPGDEQFF.

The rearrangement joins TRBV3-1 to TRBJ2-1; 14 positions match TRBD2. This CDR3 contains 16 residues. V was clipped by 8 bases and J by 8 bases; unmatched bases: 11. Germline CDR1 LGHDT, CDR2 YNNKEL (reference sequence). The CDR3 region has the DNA TGTGCCAGCCCGCGACCGACTAGCGGGGGGGTTCATGAGCAGTTCTTC. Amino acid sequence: CASPRPTSGGVHEQFF.

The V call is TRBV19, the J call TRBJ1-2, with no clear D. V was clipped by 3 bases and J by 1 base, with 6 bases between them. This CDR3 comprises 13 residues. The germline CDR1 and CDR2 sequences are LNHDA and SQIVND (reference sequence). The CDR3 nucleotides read TGTGCCAGTAGTATCGGCGGTAACTATGGCTACACCTTC. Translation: CASSIGGNYGYTF.